A single sample gave rise to the 28 T cell receptor beta chains below, sequenced in a study of T-cell memory formation after mild COVID-19. MiXCR, run by TCRdb on the 5' RACE reads, gives a single entry per CDR3 protein. This sample carries about half a million distinct CDR3 sequences, 18% of them seen once, and the ten largest clones take approximately 13%. Sequenced material: PBMCs or a T cell subset sorted from them (not recorded which). The receptors were gathered from an adult woman who had mild COVID-19 (a few samples of this study predate the infection). Cell type and time point are not known.

This clonotype showed up many times. The chain links TRBV5-1 to TRBJ2-2, with D possibly being TRBD1 (5 bases). The CDR3 has 13 residues. V dropped 0 bases and J dropped 6 bases, with 6 bases sitting between them. Germline V lookup: CDR1 SGHRS, CDR2 YFSETQ. The CDR3 DNA follows: TGCGCCAGCAGCTTGGGGACACCCGGGGAGCTGTTTTTT. Translation: CASSLGTPGELFF.

This clonotype was seen more than once but under ten times. V is TRBV19 and J is TRBJ1-2; 7 nucleotides match TRBD1. The CDR3 contains 14 residues. V lost 5 bases to trimming and J lost 0 bases; unmatched junction nucleotides: 3. The germline CDR1 and CDR2 sequences are LNHDA and SQIVND (reference sequence). CDR3 nucleotide sequence: TGTGCCAGTAGTTCAACAGGGGCTAACTATGGCTACACCTTC. This sequence encodes CASSSTGANYGYTF. The variable domain in full, with the rest retrieved from reference TRBV19 and TRBJ1-2, is DGGITQSPKYLFRKEGQNVTLSCEQNLNHDAMYWYRQDPGQGLRLIYYSQIVNDFQKGDIAEGYSVSREKKESFPLTVTSAQKNPTAFYLCASSSTGANYGYTFGSGTRLTVV.

This rearrangement joins TRBV3-1 to TRBJ2-1; D remains ambiguous. There are 12 residues in the CDR3. Germline-derived CDR1 and CDR2 are LGHDT and YNNKEL (reference sequence). The V end lost 1 base, the J end lost 4 bases, and 2 bases lay between the germline ends. The CDR3 bases are TGTGCCAGCAGCCAAGTTTACAATGAGCAGTTCTTC. This encodes CASSQVYNEQFF.

V is TRBV12-3 or TRBV12-4 and J is TRBJ1-1; 7 bases are shared with TRBD1. The CDR3 consists of 13 residues. V lost 6 bases, J lost 8 bases, and 9 bases stayed unmatched. CDR3 in amino acids: CASSPDRVAEAFF. The CDR3 DNA reads TGTGCCAGCAGCCCCGACAGGGTGGCGGAAGCTTTCTTT.

This clonotype has a handful of counts. V usage is TRBV5-6 and J usage is TRBJ2-3, with 14 nucleotides matching TRBD2. The germline CDR1 and CDR2 sequences are SGHDT and YYEEEE. After removal of 1 base from V and 10 bases from J, the junction contained 8 bases not matched to a gene. The CDR3 runs to 16 residues. CDR3 in DNA: TGTGCCAGCAGCTTGAAAGGGACTAGCGGGAGCGGGTCGCAGTATTTT. This sequence encodes CASSLKGTSGSGSQYF.

This clonotype was counted a few times. The chain joins TRBV29-1 to TRBJ2-5; TRBD1 aligns across 8 bases. Unmatched junction bases numbered 6, after V lost 6 bases and J lost 0 bases. CDR1 is SQVTM, CDR2 ANQGSEA, per germline. This CDR3 comprises 14 residues. The CDR3: CSVTDRGHQETQYF. CDR3 nucleotides: TGCAGCGTGACCGACAGGGGCCACCAAGAGACCCAGTACTTC. Variable domain in full (rest from reference TRBV29-1 and TRBJ2-5): SAVISQKPSRDICQRGTSLTIQCQVDSQVTMMFWYRQQPGQSLTLIATANQGSEATYESGFVIDKFPISRPNLTFSTLTVSNMSPEDSSIYLCSVTDRGHQETQYFGPGTRLLVL.

The table lists this clonotype with a few counts. The chain joins TRBV5-5 to TRBJ2-5; either TRBD1 or TRBD2 may fit D (5 bases each). The V gene's germline CDR1 is SGHKS and CDR2 YYEKEE (reference sequence). V was clipped by 5 bases and J by 3 bases, with 20 bases between them. The CDR3 contains 16 residues. The CDR3 reads CASSSPGTQVEETQYF. DNA for the CDR3: TGTGCCAGCAGTTCCCCTGGGACCCAGGTGGAAGAGACCCAGTACTTC.

The chain links TRBV6-5 to TRBJ1-2, with 8 positions matching TRBD1. V lost 2 bases to trimming and J lost 8 bases; unmatched junction nucleotides: 10. Germline V gene sequence: CDR1 MNHEY, CDR2 SVGAGI. The CDR3 is 15 amino acids. DNA of the CDR3: TGTGCCAGCAGTTACCAACAGGGGGTGAGCGCAGGCTACACCTTC. Its protein product is CASSYQQGVSAGYTF.

The chain has TRBV19 and TRBJ1-1; no reliable D call. The germline V gene encodes CDR1 LNHDA and CDR2 SQIVND (reference sequence). With 4 bases removed from V and 3 bases from J, the gap between germline ends came to 18 bases. This CDR3 has 16 amino acids. The CDR3 region is CASSSPFRAGYTEAFF. In DNA form, the CDR3 reads TGTGCCAGTAGTAGCCCCTTTCGTGCGGGGTACACTGAAGCTTTCTTT.

The V call is TRBV4-1, the J call TRBJ2-5; the D call may be TRBD1 or TRBD2 (5 bases each). V was clipped by 0 bases and J by 9 bases, with 17 bases between them. CDR3 length: 15 residues. The germline CDR1 and CDR2 sequences are MGHRA and YSYEKL. The CDR3 nucleotides read TGCGCCAGCAGCCAAGATTCATCGGGGCTCGAGGCCCAGTACTTC. Translated, it gives CASSQDSSGLEAQYF.

The chain employs TRBV5-1 and TRBJ2-5; 12 bases fit TRBD2. J lost 5 bases, V lost 5 bases, and 1 base had no gene match. The CDR3 has 13 amino acids. Per the germline V gene, CDR1 is SGHRS and CDR2 is YFSETQ. CDR3 amino acids: CASRGTSGETQYF. The CDR3 nucleotides read TGCGCCAGCAGAGGGACTAGCGGGGAGACCCAGTACTTC.

This clonotype was recorded a few times. The J gene is TRBJ2-3, the V gene TRBV11-1; D remains unclear. The V end was cut by 5 bases, the J end by 4 bases, with 22 bases between. Germline V gives CDR1 SGHAT, CDR2 FQDESV (reference sequence). This CDR3 is built from 17 residues. The CDR3 bases are TGTGCCAGCAGCCCGCAACCGCCCGGACCCCGCTCAGATACGCAGTATTTT. Its translation: CASSPQPPGPRSDTQYF.

With respect to this clonotype: A much larger clone lies one base from this, so it may be a read error. The chain is built from TRBV7-9 and TRBJ2-5; the D call may be TRBD1 or TRBD2 (5 bases each). V dropped 3 bases and J dropped 7 bases, with 6 bases sitting between them. This CDR3 is 11 amino acids long. Germline values: CDR1 SEHNR, CDR2 FQNEAQ (reference sequence). The CDR3 protein is CASSFGGTQYF. In DNA form, the CDR3 reads TGTGCCAGCAGCTTTGGGGGGACCCAGTACTTC.

The V and J genes are TRBV7-3 and TRBJ2-3, with 10 nucleotides matching TRBD2. With 0 bases clipped from V and 9 bases from J, the junction kept 21 bases outside the gene matches. The germline gives CDR1 SGHTA, CDR2 FQGTGA. The CDR3 length is 20 residues. CDR3 loop: CASSLTPPTPLAGVTVTQYF. The CDR3 DNA reads as TGTGCCAGCAGCTTAACACCCCCGACCCCTCTAGCGGGAGTAACAGTGACGCAGTATTTT.

The CDR3 bases are TGTGCCAGCAGCTTGGACCGCACGGGATACAATGAGCAGTTCTTC. Residues: CASSLDRTGYNEQFF. V gene TRBV5-6 combines with J gene TRBJ2-1, with D perhaps matching TRBD2 (5 bases). V dropped 0 bases and J dropped 4 bases, with 11 bases sitting between them. The germline gives CDR1 SGHDT, CDR2 YYEEEE. This CDR3 region has 15 residues.

V gene TRBV15 combines with J gene TRBJ2-7; D not certain. The CDR3 totals 13 residues. The ends were cut back, 0 bases at V and 6 bases at J, with 9 bases in the middle. Germline V gene data show CDR1 as LNHNV and CDR2 as YYDKDF (reference sequence). CDR3 DNA: TGTGCCACCAGCAGAGATCCGAGAGGCGAGCAGTACTTC. It translates to CATSRDPRGEQYF.

V and J are TRBV10-3 and TRBJ1-2; TRBD1 might be the D (5 bases). CDR1 is ENHRY and CDR2 is SYGVKD in the germline V gene. The CDR3 sequence is 14 residues long. V lost 3 bases, J lost 4 bases, and 12 bases lay in between. CDR3 coding DNA: TGTGCCATCAGTGACTCCACAGGATTCTATGGCTACACCTTC. Its translation: CAISDSTGFYGYTF.

The rearrangement joins TRBV7-9 to TRBJ2-5; D possibly corresponds to TRBD2 (5 bases). The germline gives CDR1 SEHNR, CDR2 FQNEAQ (reference sequence). V lost 9 bases to trimming and J lost 3 bases, with 8 bases between them. CDR3 length: 11 amino acids. The DNA of the CDR3 is TGTGCCAGTTGTAGCGAAGAGACCCAGTACTTC. The encoded protein is CASCSEETQYF.

This chain links TRBV7-8 with TRBJ1-1, with 11 bases fitting TRBD1. V shed 5 bases, J shed 5 bases, and the junction held 10 bases outside the gene matches. The CDR3 sequence is 16 residues long. Looked up from germline, CDR1 is SGHVS and CDR2 is FQNEAQ. The CDR3 region has the DNA TGTGCCAGCAGCCTCCGGGACAGGGGGAGGAGGACTGAAGCTTTCTTT. As protein: CASSLRDRGRRTEAFF.

J is TRBJ2-6 and V is TRBV19; D remains unclear. V lost 0 bases to trimming and J lost 2 bases, with 5 bases between them. Germline V gene sequence: CDR1 LNHDA, CDR2 SQIVND (reference sequence). The CDR3 extends over 15 amino acids. The CDR3 spells CASSIDNPGANVLTF. The CDR3 region has the DNA TGTGCCAGTAGTATAGACAACCCTGGGGCCAACGTCCTGACTTTC.

The chain combines TRBV24-1 with TRBJ2-1, with TRBD1 matching over 7 bases. The CDR3 loop spans 12 amino acids. The ends lost 8 bases at V and 7 bases at J; junction bases unmatched: 4. The V gene's germline CDR1 is KGHDR and CDR2 SFDVKD. The CDR3 sequence is CATKGALNEQFF. In nucleotides, the CDR3 is TGTGCCACCAAGGGGGCGCTTAATGAGCAGTTCTTC.

This clonotype has a handful of counts. The J gene is TRBJ2-7, the V gene TRBV7-3; tentative D call: TRBD2 (6 bases). Deletions cut 3 bases from V and 7 bases from J, with 13 bases between. Germline V gene lookup returns CDR1 SGHTA and CDR2 FQGTGA. The CDR3 spans 13 residues. The CDR3 reads CASSFSGAREQYF. CDR3 nucleotide sequence: TGTGCCAGCAGCTTCTCGGGAGCGAGGGAGCAGTACTTC.

This chain joins TRBV4-3 and TRBJ2-2; D assignment may be TRBD1 or TRBD2 (6 bases each). V dropped 1 base and J dropped 2 bases, with 17 bases sitting between them. CDR1 is LGHNA, CDR2 YSLEER, per germline. The CDR3 is 18 amino acids. The DNA for the CDR3 is TGCGCCAGCAGCCAAGGCGCTTGGGGGGCCGTCAACACCGGGGAGCTGTTTTTT. It specifies CASSQGAWGAVNTGELFF.

The J gene is TRBJ1-4, the V gene TRBV5-1, with 9 positions matching TRBD1. Germline loops: CDR1 SGHRS, CDR2 YFSETQ. This CDR3 region has 14 residues. With V trimmed by 3 bases and J by 5 bases, 2 bases remained unmatched. The CDR3 spells CASSYGTGNEKLFF. The CDR3, as DNA: TGCGCCAGCAGCTACGGGACAGGGAATGAAAAACTGTTTTTT.

In this sample, this clonotype turned up a few times. The gene calls are TRBV3-1 and TRBJ1-2; D perhaps matches TRBD1 (5 bases). Germline CDR1 LGHDT, CDR2 YNNKEL (reference sequence). This CDR3 region has 17 residues. V lost 0 bases, J lost 4 bases, and 18 bases lay in between. The CDR3 sequence: CASSQEDRPAGTYGYTF. The CDR3 DNA is TGTGCCAGCAGCCAAGAAGATCGACCGGCAGGGACCTATGGCTACACCTTC.

The V and J genes are TRBV5-1 and TRBJ2-7; tentatively, D is TRBD2 (5 bases). V lost 5 bases and J lost 7, with 16 bases in between. Germline V gene sequence: CDR1 SGHRS, CDR2 YFSETQ. The CDR3 runs 13 residues. CDR3 amino acids: CASSSGPPGEQYF. The CDR3 nucleotides read TGCGCCAGCAGTTCCGGGCCCCCGGGGGAGCAGTACTTC.

This clonotype occurred a few times. CDR3 nucleotides: TGCGCCAGCAGCTTGGTAGGGAGGAGAGGGAATGAGCAGTTCTTC. As protein: CASSLVGRRGNEQFF. This rearrangement joins TRBV5-1 to TRBJ2-1, with D maybe TRBD2 (6 bases). Trimming removed 0 bases from V and 7 bases from J, with 14 bases in between. Germline CDR1 and CDR2: SGHRS and YFSETQ. This CDR3 is 15 amino acids long.

The CDR3 here is CASSYEPGTNSPLHF. For the CDR3, the DNA is TGTGCCAGCAGTTACGAACCCGGGACAAATTCACCCCTCCACTTT. This rearrangement joins TRBV6-5 to TRBJ1-6, with D perhaps matching TRBD1 (6 bases). V was clipped by 2 bases and J by 7 bases, with 12 bases between them. CDR3 length: 15 residues. CDR1 and CDR2 (germline): MNHEY, SVGAGI.